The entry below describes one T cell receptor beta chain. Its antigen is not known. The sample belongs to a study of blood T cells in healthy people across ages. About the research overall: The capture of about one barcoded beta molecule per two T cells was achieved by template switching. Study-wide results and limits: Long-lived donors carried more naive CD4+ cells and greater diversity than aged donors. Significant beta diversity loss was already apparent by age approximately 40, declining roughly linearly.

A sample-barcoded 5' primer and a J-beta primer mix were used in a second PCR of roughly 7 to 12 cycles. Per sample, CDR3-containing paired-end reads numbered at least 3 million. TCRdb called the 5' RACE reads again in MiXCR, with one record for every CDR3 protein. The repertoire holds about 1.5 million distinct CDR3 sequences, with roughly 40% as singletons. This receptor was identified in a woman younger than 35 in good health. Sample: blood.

CDR3 region: CSARDWLAGEGEQFF. CDR3 coding DNA: TGCAGTGCTAGAGATTGGCTAGCGGGGGAGGGTGAGCAGTTCTTC. The chain links TRBV20-1 to TRBJ2-1, with 10 nucleotides matching TRBD2. The CDR3 consists of 15 residues. The germline V gene has CDR1 DFQATT and CDR2 SNEGSKA (reference sequence). V was clipped by 0 bases and J by 9 bases; unmatched bases: 8.